This T cell receptor (beta chain) is from a study of T cell repertoires in cytomegalovirus infection. TCRdb redid the calling of the reads with MiXCR, one entry per CDR3 protein. The sample carries about 770,000 distinct CDR3 sequences, almost 30% recorded once. Overall study results and limits: Cumulative frequency of public TCR beta families picked out carriers of CMV plus the relevant HLA.

Concerning this clonotype itself: The antigen is not known.

Trimming cost V 9 bases and J 2 bases, with 17 bases left between them. CDR3 length: 15 residues. Germline V CDR1 and CDR2: KGHDR, SFDVKD. The sequence was obtained from a human donor in good health (CMV status not recorded). Some clones in this sample may be carry-over from other donors' samples. The gene calls are TRBV24-1 and TRBJ2-3; D gene uncertain. The material was cultured CD8+ T cells from PBMCs, obtained from culture after CMV antigen stimulation. The CDR3 nucleotides read TGTGCCACCCACCGGCCTTGGCCTGTCACAGATACGCAGTATTTT. Residues: CATHRPWPVTDTQYF.